Below, one T cell receptor beta chain is given with its context. Its antigen is not yet known. One base away there is no much larger clone; base qualities are not given. The sample is drawn from a study of blood T cell repertoires in COVID-19 (dated by TCRdb to 2018 to 2021). With regard to the full study: Collaborator samples came from the United States, Italy and Spain and covered acute and convalescent phases of COVID-19. The material from the prospective study consisted of cDNA or gDNA derived from T cells, B-cell-depleted T cells, or PBMCs. Deeply sampled blood TCRbeta repertoires from subjects exposed to, actively infected with, or recovered from COVID-19 were included in the dataset. The repertoires were released in a freely available public database meant as a resource for research on the immune response to SARS-CoV-2. Samples came from the ongoing ImmuneRACE study (first 160 participants) plus 1,254 subjects from 6 global collaborators. A de-identified subject ID, COVID-19 status, age in years and sex were almost always included in the sample metadata. HLA class I and class II types, where available, came from metadata supplied by the sample provider rather than from assay-based typing.

Results and caveats for the whole study, not just this receptor: Clinical and demographic metadata were provided uncurated, with the amount varying by source and participant.

V loses 5 bases, J loses 2 bases, and the germline ends lie 9 bases apart. In the germline V gene (reference sequence), CDR1 corresponds to SEHNR and CDR2 to FQNEAQ. The CDR3, from cysteine to phenylalanine, totals 13 residues. Only CDR3 DNA is held: 39 bases, read in frame from base 1. The immunoSEQ Assay, a bias-controlled multiplex PCR, was used to amplify TCRbeta CDR3 regions from genomic DNA. Under the source paper's analysis protocol: The number of nucleated cells in each sample was estimated by amplification of reference gene primers within the assay. To quantify the absolute abundance of each unique TCRbeta CDR3 rearrangement, sequence reads were collapsed and filtered. For each sample, productive Simpson clonality was calculated as the square root of Simpson's diversity index over productive rearrangements. Drawn from immuneACCESS, this table holds only the in-frame rearrangements with V and J called that TCRdb kept. Clones are partly lost; checked studies trace under half to an unresolved V gene and leave the rest unexplained. The V and J calls and clone size are taken from that table; D and trimming were inferred from the DNA. This sample has 94,000 or so clones in its table, and 80% to 90% of those were observed once. The top ten clonotypes cover around 25% of the sample.

Whole blood was collected in K2EDTA tubes by collaborating institutions according to the institutions' own protocols. For TCRbeta analysis, collaborators shipped samples in one of three forms: frozen whole blood, isolated PBMCs, or DNA extracted from either of those sample types. The sequence links TRBV7-9 to TRBJ1-1, and possibly TRBD1, on 5 matching bases. The clonotype was recovered from a man aged 60-69 years with acute or convalescent COVID-19. Material for sequencing was peripheral blood. The CDR3 corresponds to CASSRQSNTEAFF. The sequenced DNA is TGTGCCAGCAGCCGACAGAGTAACACTGAAGCTTTCTTT.